A single sample is the source of the 20 T cell receptor beta chains below, sequenced in a study of cytomegalovirus exposure and HLA in healthy donors (TCRdb year 2017). The library was prepared using the immunoSEQ multiplex PCR assay. The multiplex PCR relied on a mix of 60 forward primers for TCR Vbeta segments and 13 reverse primers for TCR Jbeta segments. The table was pulled from immuneACCESS by TCRdb, which kept in-frame rearrangements only. Such tables lose some clones; where checked, under half of the loss comes from unresolved V genes, and the rest has no known cause. Here the sample has 100,000 or so clones; about 79% occur a single time. Jointly, the top ten make up around 4% of the sample. Sequenced input: PBMCs. The receptors were sampled from a female donor in good health and CMV-seropositive.

The chain couples TRBV5-4 to TRBJ2-6; D perhaps matches TRBD1 (5 bases). The CDR3 totals 15 residues. Germline CDR1 reads SGHNT; CDR2 reads YYREEE (reference sequence). The V and J ends lost 0 bases and 4 bases respectively, with 8 bases between them. CDR3 loop: CASSLEGAGANVLTF. CDR3 in DNA: TGTGCCAGCAGCTTGGAAGGGGCCGGGGCCAACGTCCTGACTTTC.

The chain employs TRBV6-1 and TRBJ1-3; tentatively, D is TRBD1 (6 bases). The CDR3 is 14 residues long. Trimming removed 6 bases at V and 4 bases at J, with 13 bases between. CDR1 and CDR2 (germline): MNHNS, SASEGT. CDR3: CASRTTGRGNTIYF. The CDR3 region has the DNA TGTGCCAGCAGAACGACAGGAAGAGGAAACACCATATATTTT.

J is TRBJ2-1 and V is TRBV9; TRBD1 is a possible D gene (5 bases). V lost 1 base, J lost 5 bases, and 16 bases lay in between. The CDR3 loop spans 16 amino acids. The germline V gene has CDR1 SGDLS and CDR2 YYNGEE. CDR3 protein: CASSVRGTGGHNEQFF. As DNA, the CDR3 is TGTGCCAGCAGCGTAAGGGGAACCGGCGGACACAATGAGCAGTTCTTC.

The rearrangement joins TRBV14 to TRBJ1-1; perhaps TRBD1 as D (6 bases). The V gene lost 2 bases and the J gene lost 1 base, with 11 bases spanning the gap. The V gene's germline CDR1 is SGHDN and CDR2 FVKESK. The CDR3 runs 15 residues. CDR3 sequence reads: CASSQPGDPNTEAFF. The CDR3 DNA is TGTGCCAGCAGCCAACCAGGGGACCCGAACACTGAAGCTTTCTTT.

The DNA of the CDR3 is TGTGCCAGCTCCCCAGTTGAGGATCACACTGAAGCTTTCTTT. Encoded protein: CASSPVEDHTEAFF. The chain uses TRBV18 and TRBJ1-1; D call uncertain. Germline assignment: CDR1 KGHSH and CDR2 LQKENI. Between the trimmed V and J ends, which lost 6 bases and 3 bases, there was a span of 14 bases. The CDR3 has 14 residues.

This CDR3 is CASSLTGSVLYGYTF. The CDR3, as DNA: TGTGCCAGCAGCTTAACAGGGTCCGTACTCTATGGCTACACCTTC. The gene calls are TRBV7-2 and TRBJ1-2; D might be TRBD1 (6 bases). This CDR3 is 15 amino acids long. Trimming removed 2 bases at V and 4 bases at J, with 14 bases between. Germline assignment: CDR1 SGHTA and CDR2 FQGNSA.

This clone was detected a few times. The chain employs TRBV19 and TRBJ1-1; D might be TRBD1 (6 bases). Trimming left V 5 bases short and J 2 bases short, with 18 bases between. The germline V gene encodes CDR1 LNHDA and CDR2 SQIVND (reference sequence). CDR3 length: 16 amino acids. The CDR3 sequence is CASSGVQGQPNTEAFF. The CDR3 DNA follows: TGTGCCAGTAGTGGTGTCCAGGGGCAGCCTAACACTGAAGCTTTCTTT.

The gene calls are TRBV9 and TRBJ2-1, with 10 positions matching TRBD2. Germline V gene data show CDR1 as SGDLS and CDR2 as YYNGEE. Trimming cost V 0 bases and J 9 bases; bases outside gene matches: 9. This CDR3 spans 16 amino acids. CDR3 amino acids: CASSVASLAGVSEQFF. For the CDR3, the DNA is TGTGCCAGCAGCGTAGCCAGCCTAGCGGGAGTCTCTGAGCAGTTCTTC.

This clone was detected a few times. The chain employs TRBV5-4 and TRBJ1-1; D possibly corresponds to TRBD1 (6 bases). V was trimmed by 6 bases and J by 0 bases, leaving 18 bases between them. Germline V gives CDR1 SGHNT, CDR2 YYREEE (reference sequence). The CDR3 has 16 amino acids. The CDR3 DNA follows: TGTGCCAGCAAAAGGGGGGGGGACACCATGAACACTGAAGCTTTCTTT. Protein sequence: CASKRGGDTMNTEAFF.

The DNA of the CDR3 is TGCAGCGCAGGCAACAGGGAAGCTTTCTTT. Its protein is CSAGNREAFF. The rearrangement joins TRBV29-1 to TRBJ1-1, with D perhaps matching TRBD1 (5 bases). V was cut by 7 bases and J by 8 bases, with 11 bases left in between. This CDR3 contains 10 residues. Germline V gives CDR1 SQVTM, CDR2 ANQGSEA. The full variable domain, completed using reference TRBV29-1 and TRBJ1-1, is SAVISQKPSRDICQRGTSLTIQCQVDSQVTMMFWYRQQPGQSLTLIATANQGSEATYESGFVIDKFPISRPNLTFSTLTVSNMSPEDSSIYLCSAGNREAFFGQGTRLTVV.

The CDR3 nucleotides read TGTGCCAGCAGCTCTGTAGCGGGAGTTCTTTCCGAGCAGTACTTC. This codes for CASSSVAGVLSEQYF. The chain employs TRBV11-2 and TRBJ2-7; 9 bases are shared with TRBD2. The CDR3 is 15 residues long. CDR1 SGHAT and CDR2 FQNNGV come from the germline V gene. V lost 4 bases, J lost 6 bases, and 10 bases stayed unmatched.

The V call is TRBV6-5, the J call TRBJ1-6; TRBD1 might be the D (5 bases). The CDR3 is 15 residues long. Germline V gene data show CDR1 as MNHEY and CDR2 as SVGAGI. V lost 2 bases, J lost 10 bases, and 15 bases lay in between. The CDR3 coding sequence is TGTGCCAGCAGTTACCCACCAGACAGTGGATCACCCCTCCACTTT. Protein product: CASSYPPDSGSPLHF.

This rearrangement joins TRBV7-2 to TRBJ2-7; D not resolved. V was clipped by 7 bases and J by 1 base, with 17 bases between them. Germline V CDR1 and CDR2: SGHTA, FQGNSA. The length of the CDR3 is 15 residues. DNA for the CDR3: TGTGCCAGCACCACGTCCCGCGGAGCGTCCTACGAGCAGTACTTC. Its protein product is CASTTSRGASYEQYF.

CDR3 sequence: CASSQGYRDYEQYF. Written as DNA, the CDR3 is TGCGCCAGCAGCCAGGGATACAGGGATTACGAGCAGTACTTC. This chain joins TRBV4-3 and TRBJ2-5; D may be TRBD1 (6 bases). The J call is in doubt because the DNA end fits TRBJ2-7 better. This CDR3 contains 14 residues. From germline, CDR1 is LGHNA and CDR2 YSLEER.

The V and J genes are TRBV19 and TRBJ1-4, with 8 positions matching TRBD1. The CDR3 spans 14 residues. V lost 2 bases to trimming and J lost 6 bases; unmatched junction nucleotides: 2. Germline assignment: CDR1 LNHDA and CDR2 SQIVND (reference sequence). This CDR3 reads CASSIQGAHEKLFF. CDR3 nucleotide sequence: TGTGCCAGTAGTATACAGGGGGCACATGAAAAACTGTTTTTT.

The chain joins TRBV6-5 to TRBJ2-2; D might be TRBD2 (6 bases). The CDR3 covers 15 residues. The germline CDR1 and CDR2 sequences are MNHEY and SVGAGI. V dropped 0 bases and J dropped 3 bases, with 8 bases sitting between them. CDR3 sequence reads: CASSYSEGHTGELFF. In DNA, the CDR3 is TGTGCCAGCAGTTACTCGGAGGGGCACACCGGGGAGCTGTTTTTT.

This clone was seen a single time. V is TRBV6-6 and J is TRBJ2-5; the match to TRBD2 covers 9 bases. The trim removed 4 bases at V and 2 bases at J, leaving 2 bases unmatched. CDR1 MNHNY and CDR2 SVGAGI come from the germline V gene (reference sequence). The CDR3 is made up of 14 amino acids. The CDR3 DNA reads as TGTGCCAGCAGTTCCCTAGCGGGACAAGAGACCCAGTACTTC. Its translation: CASSSLAGQETQYF.

The chain combines TRBV6-6 with TRBJ2-7; D is possibly TRBD2 (5 bases). The V end was cut by 5 bases, the J end by 4 bases, with 15 bases between. Per the germline V gene, CDR1 is MNHNY and CDR2 is SVGAGI (reference sequence). The CDR3 sequence is 14 residues long. The CDR3 DNA sequence: TGTGCCAGCAGTGGTTTTGCGGACTCTTACGAGCAGTACTTC. It specifies CASSGFADSYEQYF.

The rearrangement links TRBV6-5 to TRBJ1-1; D is possibly TRBD1 (5 bases). There are 13 residues in the CDR3. Germline values: CDR1 MNHEY, CDR2 SVGAGI. V was pared by 5 bases and J by 1 base, with 8 bases between. CDR3 coding DNA: TGTGCCAGCAGTAGCAGGGAGAACACTGAAGCTTTCTTT. Its translation: CASSSRENTEAFF.

V usage is TRBV11-2 and J usage is TRBJ1-1, with D maybe TRBD1 (6 bases). V was trimmed by 3 bases and J by 1 base, leaving 12 bases between them. CDR1 SGHAT and CDR2 FQNNGV come from the germline V gene. The CDR3 spans 15 residues. The CDR3 spells CASSLGTIPNTEAFF. Here the CDR3 DNA reads TGTGCCAGCAGCTTGGGGACAATTCCGAACACTGAAGCTTTCTTT. The variable domain in full, completed from reference TRBV11-2 and TRBJ1-1, reads EAGVAQSPRYKIIEKRQSVAFWCNPISGHATLYWYQQILGQGPKLLIQFQNNGVVDDSQLPKDRFSAERLKGVDSTLKIQPAKLEDSAVYLCASSLGTIPNTEAFFGQGTRLTVV.